Each of the 15 T cell receptor beta chains below was sequenced from the same sample in a study of cytomegalovirus exposure and HLA in healthy donors. PCR was performed using 60 Vbeta and 13 Jbeta primers. Generated by immunoSEQ multiplex PCR, the TCRdb table keeps only in-frame clones and is missing some. Of 130,000 to 150,000 clones in the sample, roughly 80% were seen once. Material for sequencing was PBMCs. These TCRs come from a woman in her thirties or forties in good health and CMV-seropositive.

V is TRBV2 and J is TRBJ1-2; D possibly corresponds to TRBD1 (6 bases). The CDR3 consists of 15 residues. Germline loops: CDR1 SNHLY, CDR2 FYNNEI. Between the trimmed V and J ends, which lost 8 bases and 0 bases, there was a span of 16 bases. In DNA form, the CDR3 reads TGTGCCAGCGGAGAACTGGACAGTTCTAACTATGGCTACACCTTC. It specifies CASGELDSSNYGYTF.

The V gene is TRBV30, the J gene TRBJ2-7, with TRBD2 identical over 12 bases. This CDR3 region has 14 residues. V lost 8 bases to trimming and J lost 1 base; unmatched junction nucleotides: 6. Looked up from germline, CDR1 is GTSNPN and CDR2 is SVGIG (reference sequence). The CDR3 here is CAQTTSGSSYEQYF. DNA for the CDR3: TGTGCCCAAACGACTAGCGGGAGTTCCTACGAGCAGTACTTC. Full variable domain (missing parts from reference TRBV30 and TRBJ2-7): SQTIHQWPATLVQPVGSPLSLECTVEGTSNPNLYWYRQAAGRGLQLLFYSVGIGQISSEVPQNLSASRPQDRQFILSSKKLLLSDSGFYLCAQTTSGSSYEQYFGPGTRLTVT.

The V and J genes are TRBV15 and TRBJ2-7; the match to TRBD2 covers 10 bases. Unmatched junction bases numbered 0, after V lost 0 bases and J lost 4 bases. The CDR3 is 14 amino acids. Germline V lookup: CDR1 LNHNV, CDR2 YYDKDF (reference sequence). CDR3 protein: CATSRETSGYEQYF. DNA of the CDR3: TGTGCCACCAGCAGAGAGACTAGCGGGTACGAGCAGTACTTC.

The CDR3 DNA is TGTGCCAGCAGCAAAGAGAGCTATGAGCAGTTCTTC. It is translated as CASSKESYEQFF. The chain joins TRBV21-1 to TRBJ2-1; the D call in the table, TRBD2, was not verified against the DNA. TRBV21-1 is annotated as a pseudogene. This CDR3 region has 12 residues.

The V gene is TRBV28, the J gene TRBJ1-2, with D possibly matching TRBD1 (6 bases). Germline V gene lookup returns CDR1 MDHEN and CDR2 SYDVKM. The CDR3 loop spans 11 amino acids. CDR3 region: CATGTNYGYTF. CDR3 bases: TGTGCGACAGGTACTAACTATGGCTACACCTTC.

The chain is built from TRBV7-9 and TRBJ2-1; D perhaps matches TRBD1 (7 bases). V dropped 4 bases and J dropped 6 bases, with 13 bases sitting between them. The germline CDR1 and CDR2 sequences are SEHNR and FQNEAQ (reference sequence). The CDR3 covers 14 residues. The CDR3 nucleotides are TGTGCCAGCAGCTGGACAGGAGGGCCCAATGAGCAGTTCTTC. It is translated as CASSWTGGPNEQFF.

The rearrangement joins TRBV11-2 to TRBJ1-2; possible D gene TRBD1, 5 bases. Trimming left V 5 bases short and J 2 bases short, with 18 bases between. The CDR3 spans 16 residues. Germline lookup yields CDR1 SGHAT and CDR2 FQNNGV. CDR3 residues: CASSPSGGVPNYGYTF. CDR3 DNA: TGTGCCAGCAGCCCCTCCGGGGGGGTCCCAAACTATGGCTACACCTTC.

This clone was picked up a small number of times. V and J are TRBV27 and TRBJ2-1, with a possible D match to TRBD1 (6 bases). The CDR3 contains 15 residues. Trimming removed 5 bases from V and 9 bases from J, with 20 bases in between. Germline V gene data show CDR1 as MNHEY and CDR2 as SMNVEV (reference sequence). The CDR3 region is CASSPQGQSSGEQFF. CDR3 nucleotide sequence: TGTGCCAGCAGTCCCCAGGGGCAAAGTAGTGGTGAGCAGTTCTTC.

The chain recombines TRBV21-1 with TRBJ2-3; TRBD2 reflects the table's D call only, with no check against the DNA. TRBV21-1 is tagged as a pseudogene. The CDR3 spans 14 residues. CDR3 loop: CAVDGGRAGDTQYF. CDR3 nucleotide sequence: TGTGCCGTCGACGGCGGGAGGGCAGGAGATACGCAGTATTTT.

The chain carries TRBV5-4 and TRBJ1-3; 12 bases are shared with TRBD1. In germline, CDR1 is SGHNT, CDR2 YYREEE (reference sequence). Trimming cost V 4 bases and J 5 bases; bases outside gene matches: 7. CDR3 length: 16 residues. CDR3 sequence (DNA): TGTGCCAGCAGCCTATGGGGACAGGGGGCCAGAAACACCATATATTTT. This sequence encodes CASSLWGQGARNTIYF.

A single count supports this clone. The chain joins TRBV5-6 to TRBJ1-1; D is perhaps TRBD1 (6 bases). This CDR3 has 13 residues. Trimming removed 4 bases from V and 1 base from J, with 8 bases in between. Germline values: CDR1 SGHDT, CDR2 YYEEEE. The CDR3 loop reads CASSPGENTEAFF. The CDR3 nucleotides are TGTGCCAGCAGCCCAGGGGAGAACACTGAAGCTTTCTTT.

The rearrangement links TRBV4-2 to TRBJ2-5; possible D gene TRBD2, 7 bases. The CDR3 runs to 16 residues. Germline assignment: CDR1 LGHNA and CDR2 YNFKEQ. Trimming took off 3 bases at V and 9 bases at J, with 23 bases between the two ends. CDR3 sequence (DNA): TGTGCCAGCAGCCAGTTGGACAGTCCCCGGGGGGAGCCCCAGTACTTC. As protein: CASSQLDSPRGEPQYF.

The genes are TRBV4-2 and TRBJ1-2; TRBD1 is a possible D gene (6 bases). CDR1 is LGHNA and CDR2 is YNFKEQ in the germline V gene. The CDR3 has 16 amino acids. V lost 3 bases to trimming and J lost 6 bases, with 20 bases between them. In DNA, the CDR3 is TGTGCCAGCAGCCAGCGGGCAGGGGAGCATTGGGATGGCTACACCTTC. Its protein is CASSQRAGEHWDGYTF.

Many counts were recorded for this clone. The rearrangement joins TRBV15 to TRBJ1-2; TRBD1 matches 9 bases. The CDR3 is 16 amino acids. The germline gives CDR1 LNHNV, CDR2 YYDKDF (reference sequence). Trimming at V came to 1 base and at J to 4 bases, leaving 7 bases not matched to a gene. The CDR3 region is CATSRGAGQGLYGYTF. The CDR3 DNA sequence: TGTGCCACCAGCAGAGGGGCGGGACAGGGACTCTATGGCTACACCTTC.

The chain links TRBV28 to TRBJ2-1; 8 bases are shared with TRBD2. From germline, CDR1 is MDHEN and CDR2 SYDVKM. The CDR3 is 15 residues long. V shed 4 bases and J 8 bases; nucleotides not matched to a gene: 10. Here the CDR3 DNA reads TGTGCCAGCAGTTCGAGTGCGGGGGGCGTGGATGAGCAGTTCTTC. Amino acid sequence: CASSSSAGGVDEQFF.